These 26 T cell receptor beta chains share one sample of origin, sequenced in a study of blood T cell repertoires in COVID-19. This table comes from immunoSEQ multiplex PCR, and its TCRdb copy is limited to in-frame clones, with some not included. The sample holds 100,000 to 150,000 clones; approximately 88% are singletons and the top ten take 10%. Sequenced input: peripheral blood. The source is a man in his fifties or sixties with acute or convalescent COVID-19.

This chain joins TRBV10-1 and TRBJ2-7; D is ambiguous. Deletions cut 3 bases from V and 5 bases from J, with 8 bases between. Germline V gene lookup returns CDR1 WNHNN and CDR2 SYGVQD (reference sequence). This CDR3 region has 12 residues. Written as DNA, the CDR3 is TGCGCCAGCAGTGATTATGAGCACGAGCAGTACTTC. It translates to CASSDYEHEQYF.

This sequence joins TRBV2 and TRBJ2-2, with TRBD1 matching over 7 bases. Germline V gene lookup returns CDR1 SNHLY and CDR2 FYNNEI. The J segment lost 7 bases and the V segment lost 10 bases, leaving 15 bases of the junction unmatched. This CDR3 contains 15 residues. As DNA, the CDR3 is TGTGCCACCTCAATCGACAGGGATTGGGTCGGGGAGCTGTTTTTT. It translates to CATSIDRDWVGELFF.

V usage is TRBV7-9 and J usage is TRBJ1-1, with a tentative D call TRBD1 (6 bases). The CDR3 is 13 amino acids. V was trimmed by 5 bases and J by 4 bases, leaving 11 bases between them. Germline CDR1 SEHNR, CDR2 FQNEAQ (reference sequence). CDR3 sequence (DNA): TGTGCCAGCAGCGTCCTGGGGGCCACTGAAGCTTTCTTT. This translates into CASSVLGATEAFF. Combining the CDR3 with reference TRBV7-9 and TRBJ1-1 gives the whole variable domain DTGVSQNPRHKITKRGQNVTFRCDPISEHNRLYWYRQTLGQGPEFLTYFQNEAQLEKSRLLSDRFSAERPKGSFSTLEIQRTEQGDSAMYLCASSVLGATEAFFGQGTRLTVV.

CDR3 sequence reads: CASSIFTPPEAFF. CDR3 nucleotide sequence: TGTGCCAGTAGTATTTTTACTCCTCCTGAAGCTTTCTTT. The chain employs TRBV19 and TRBJ1-1; D call uncertain. This CDR3 is 13 amino acids long. The V end was cut by 3 bases, the J end by 6 bases, with 11 bases between. CDR1 and CDR2 from the germline V gene are LNHDA and SQIVND (reference sequence).

The chain recombines TRBV7-6 with TRBJ2-2; D gene unclear. Trimming stripped 5 bases from V and 1 base from J, with 2 bases between. This CDR3 is built from 12 residues. From germline, CDR1 is SGHVS and CDR2 FNYEAQ. CDR3 bases: TGTGCCAGCAGCCTGAACACCGGGGAGCTGTTTTTT. Translated: CASSLNTGELFF.

This chain links TRBV7-3 with TRBJ1-3, with 7 bases matching TRBD1. Trimming removed 5 bases from V and 3 bases from J; junction bases left unmatched: 4. CDR3 length: 14 amino acids. The germline V gene has CDR1 SGHTA and CDR2 FQGTGA. The CDR3 region is CASSQGGLGNTIYF. CDR3 nucleotide sequence: TGTGCCAGCAGCCAAGGGGGCCTTGGAAACACCATATATTTT.

The V call is TRBV7-2, the J call TRBJ2-7; TRBD2 matches 12 bases. Looked up from germline, CDR1 is SGHTA and CDR2 is FQGNSA. The CDR3 covers 15 residues. Unmatched junction bases numbered 3, after V lost 3 bases and J lost 3 bases. CDR3 sequence: CASSFSTSGSYEQYF. In nucleotides, the CDR3 is TGTGCCAGCAGCTTTTCGACTAGCGGGAGCTACGAGCAGTACTTC. The whole variable domain, remainder taken from reference TRBV7-2 and TRBJ2-7, is GAGVSQSPSNKVTEKGKDVELRCDPISGHTALYWYRQSLGQGLEFLIYFQGNSAPDKSGLPSDRFSAERTGGSVSTLTIQRTQQEDSAVYLCASSFSTSGSYEQYFGPGTRLTVT.

The chain has TRBV19 and TRBJ2-2; TRBD1 matches 8 bases. The CDR3 runs to 14 residues. Germline V gives CDR1 LNHDA, CDR2 SQIVND (reference sequence). V lost 6 bases and J lost 5; bases outside the gene matches: 5. The DNA for the CDR3 is TGTGCCAGTAGCTTGACAGGGGCAACCGGGGAGCTGTTTTTT. Its translation is CASSLTGATGELFF.

The chain is built from TRBV7-6 and TRBJ2-2; TRBD1 agrees at 7 bases. Germline trimming cut 0 bases from V and 2 bases from J; bases unmatched to any gene: 3. The CDR3 loop spans 16 amino acids. Germline V gives CDR1 SGHVS, CDR2 FNYEAQ. As DNA, the CDR3 is TGTGCCAGCAGCTTAGCACAGGGGCGAAACACCGGGGAGCTGTTTTTT. It encodes CASSLAQGRNTGELFF. The entire variable domain, with the rest obtained from reference TRBV7-6 and TRBJ2-2, is as follows: GAGVSQSPRYKVTKRGQDVALRCDPISGHVSLYWYRQALGQGPEFLTYFNYEAQQDKSGLPNDRFSAERPEGSISTLTIQRTEQRDSAMYRCASSLAQGRNTGELFFGEGSRLTVL.

The chain links TRBV2 to TRBJ2-7, with 9 positions matching TRBD2. V lost 0 bases, J lost 2 bases, and 8 bases stayed unmatched. The germline gives CDR1 SNHLY, CDR2 FYNNEI. The CDR3 is 17 amino acids. CDR3 residues: CASSEALLAGSPYEQYF. Written as DNA, the CDR3 is TGTGCCAGCAGTGAAGCGCTGCTAGCGGGATCACCCTACGAGCAGTACTTC.

This chain joins TRBV6-5 and TRBJ2-1, with a possible D match to TRBD2 (5 bases). Trimming removed 6 bases at V and 0 bases at J, with 12 bases between. The CDR3 has 15 residues. The germline V gene encodes CDR1 MNHEY and CDR2 SVGAGI. The CDR3 bases are TGTGCCAGCAGAGCGGTCTGGGTCTCCTACAATGAGCAGTTCTTC. Its translation is CASRAVWVSYNEQFF.

The chain combines TRBV29-1 with TRBJ1-1; D gene uncertain. The CDR3 spans 13 residues. From germline, CDR1 is SQVTM and CDR2 ANQGSEA. V was cut by 3 bases and J by 1 base, with 9 bases left in between. The CDR3 loop reads CSVETGENTEAFF. As DNA, the CDR3 is TGCAGCGTTGAGACGGGAGAGAACACTGAAGCTTTCTTT.

V gene TRBV5-1 combines with J gene TRBJ2-1, with a possible D match to TRBD2 (5 bases). The CDR3 runs 15 residues. Trimming left V 3 bases short and J 7 bases short, with 17 bases between. The germline V gene encodes CDR1 SGHRS and CDR2 YFSETQ. The CDR3 bases are TGCGCCAGCAGCTCACACCAACTAGGGTCAAATGAGCAGTTCTTC. Protein product: CASSSHQLGSNEQFF.

DNA for the CDR3: TGTGCCAGCAGCCGTCGAGACCTACAGTTCTATGGCTACACCTTC. It is translated as CASSRRDLQFYGYTF. The chain uses TRBV11-2 and TRBJ1-2; no definite D call. From germline, CDR1 is SGHAT and CDR2 FQNNGV. V was cut by 5 bases and J by 4 bases, with 17 bases left in between. The CDR3 spans 15 residues.

This rearrangement joins TRBV6-6 to TRBJ2-1; TRBD1 matches at 7 bases. The CDR3 covers 16 residues. Germline assignment: CDR1 MNHNY and CDR2 SVGAGI (reference sequence). Trimming took 4 bases from V and 9 from J; bases not matched to a gene: 15. CDR3 DNA sequence: TGTGCCAGCAGTTCACACGTAGGGGGCAAGGGGAGTGAGCAGTTCTTC. This codes for CASSSHVGGKGSEQFF.

This rearrangement joins TRBV6-5 to TRBJ1-3; D might be TRBD1 (5 bases). Per germline, CDR1 MNHEY and CDR2 SVGAGI. The CDR3 is 16 amino acids. V lost 0 bases to trimming and J lost 1 base, with 10 bases between them. For the CDR3, the DNA is TGTGCCAGCAGTTACTCATCCAGGGTTTCTGGAAACACCATATATTTT. As protein: CASSYSSRVSGNTIYF.

The chain combines TRBV28 with TRBJ1-1, with a possible D match to TRBD1 (5 bases). Germline V gene data show CDR1 as MDHEN and CDR2 as SYDVKM. The CDR3 is made up of 13 amino acids. Trimming stripped 8 bases from V and 4 bases from J, with 14 bases between. The DNA of the CDR3 is TGTGCCAGCGCGACCAGGGTGGGCACTGAAGCTTTCTTT. Its translation: CASATRVGTEAFF.

The chain has TRBV6-5 and TRBJ1-2, with D unresolved. V was cut by 6 bases and J by 2 bases, with 10 bases left in between. This CDR3 has 13 amino acids. Germline CDR1 and CDR2: MNHEY and SVGAGI. CDR3 residues: CASSPGGNYGYTF. Here the CDR3 DNA reads TGTGCCAGCAGCCCGGGAGGAAACTATGGCTACACCTTC.

This chain links TRBV11-2 with TRBJ1-1, with D tentatively TRBD1 (5 bases). Germline assignment: CDR1 SGHAT and CDR2 FQNNGV. CDR3 size: 14 residues. Trimming left V 5 bases short and J 4 bases short, with 14 bases between. The CDR3 is CASSPRTGGTEAFF. As DNA, the CDR3 is TGTGCCAGCAGCCCAAGGACCGGGGGCACTGAAGCTTTCTTT.

There are a few counts of this clone. The chain couples TRBV11-1 to TRBJ2-2, with D tentatively TRBD1 (6 bases). Trimming removed 0 bases from V and 5 bases from J, with 22 bases in between. There are 19 residues in the CDR3. Per germline, CDR1 SGHAT and CDR2 FQDESV (reference sequence). DNA of the CDR3: TGTGCCAGCAGCTTAGCGTATGCTTGGGGGCTCCGAGGGACCGGGGAGCTGTTTTTT. Encoded protein: CASSLAYAWGLRGTGELFF. The whole variable domain, remainder taken from reference TRBV11-1 and TRBJ2-2, is EAEVAQSPRYKITEKSQAVAFWCDPISGHATLYWYRQILGQGPELLVQFQDESVVDDSQLPKDRFSAERLKGVDSTLKIQPAELGDSAMYLCASSLAYAWGLRGTGELFFGEGSRLTVL.

The chain couples TRBV2 to TRBJ1-5; D is ambiguous. The V end lost 2 bases, the J end lost 4 bases, and 9 bases lay between the germline ends. Germline V lookup: CDR1 SNHLY, CDR2 FYNNEI. This CDR3 comprises 14 residues. The CDR3 nucleotides are TGTGCCAGCAGTGAACAGTACAATAATCAGCCCCAGCATTTT. Translation: CASSEQYNNQPQHF.

This clone was observed a handful of times. The chain is built from TRBV19 and TRBJ1-2, with 8 bases matching TRBD1. Germline V lookup: CDR1 LNHDA, CDR2 SQIVND (reference sequence). Germline trimming cut 3 bases from V and 7 bases from J; bases unmatched to any gene: 4. The length of the CDR3 is 13 residues. The CDR3 DNA reads as TGTGCCAGTAGTATGCCAGGGGGCGGTGGCTACACCTTC. Its translation: CASSMPGGGGYTF.

V is TRBV28 and J is TRBJ1-5; the D is unclear. V shed 3 bases and J shed 5 bases, with 11 bases lying between them. Germline lookup yields CDR1 MDHEN and CDR2 SYDVKM. CDR3 length: 14 amino acids. The CDR3 sequence: CASSFPEVHQPQHF. CDR3 nucleotide sequence: TGTGCCAGCAGTTTCCCCGAGGTCCATCAGCCCCAGCATTTT.

The chain combines TRBV7-6 with TRBJ1-3, with D hard to call. CDR1 and CDR2 from the germline V gene are SGHVS and FNYEAQ. Trimming shortened V by 5 bases and J by 7 bases, and 12 bases separated the two germline ends. The CDR3 contains 13 residues. The CDR3 DNA reads as TGTGCCAGCAGCCCCATAAATCGGAACACCATATATTTT. Protein sequence: CASSPINRNTIYF.

In nucleotides, the CDR3 is TGTGCCAGCAGCTTAAGGGGGGGGAACACCATATATTTT. Its protein is CASSLRGGNTIYF. This chain links TRBV5-4 with TRBJ1-3; TRBD1 is a possible D gene (6 bases). This CDR3 is 13 amino acids long. The V end was cut by 2 bases, the J end by 7 bases, with 10 bases between. Germline CDR1 is SGHNT and CDR2 is YYREEE (reference sequence).

The V and J genes are TRBV5-4 and TRBJ2-5, with 11 bases matching TRBD2. J was trimmed by 2 bases and V by 3 bases; bases with no gene match: 3. Germline V gene lookup returns CDR1 SGHNT and CDR2 YYREEE (reference sequence). This CDR3 region has 15 residues. In DNA form, the CDR3 reads TGTGCCAGCAGCTATAGCGGGGGGGCACAAGAGACCCAGTACTTC. This sequence encodes CASSYSGGAQETQYF.